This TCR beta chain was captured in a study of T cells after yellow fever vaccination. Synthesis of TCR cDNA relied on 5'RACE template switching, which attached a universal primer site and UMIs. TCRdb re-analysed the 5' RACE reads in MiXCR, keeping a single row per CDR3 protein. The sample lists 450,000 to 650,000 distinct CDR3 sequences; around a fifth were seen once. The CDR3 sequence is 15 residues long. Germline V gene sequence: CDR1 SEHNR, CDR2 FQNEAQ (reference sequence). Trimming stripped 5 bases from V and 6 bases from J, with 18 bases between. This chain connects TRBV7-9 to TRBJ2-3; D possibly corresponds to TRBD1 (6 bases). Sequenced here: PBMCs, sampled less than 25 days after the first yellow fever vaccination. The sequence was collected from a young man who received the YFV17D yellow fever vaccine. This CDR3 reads CASSVQGKGRDTQYF. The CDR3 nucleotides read TGTGCCAGCAGCGTCCAGGGGAAAGGGCGGGATACGCAGTATTTT. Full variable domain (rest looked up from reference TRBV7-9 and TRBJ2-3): DTGVSQNPRHKITKRGQNVTFRCDPISEHNRLYWYRQTLGQGPEFLTYFQNEAQLEKSRLLSDRFSAERPKGSFSTLEIQRTEQGDSAMYLCASSVQGKGRDTQYFGPGTRLTVL.